This T cell receptor beta chain was profiled in a study of cytomegalovirus exposure and HLA in healthy donors. General study points: A previous analysis found most TCR beta V segments productive roughly 87% or roughly 30% of the time. In a later analysis, V- and J-gene trimming of beta chains associated with a DCLRE1C missense variant, replicated independently. Apparent HLA restriction characterized most CMV-associated TCR beta chains in a later analysis.

Researchers ran the PCR with 60 Vbeta and 13 Jbeta primers. This table comes from immunoSEQ multiplex PCR, and its TCRdb copy is limited to in-frame clones, with some not included. The table shows approximately 110,000 clones, with around 75% occurring only once. Comments on this clone: The antigen remains unidentified.

The receptor comes from a man aged 25-40 years in good health and CMV-seropositive. The sequenced sample was PBMCs.

The CDR3 region is CASSHVQGINSPLHF. The CDR3 DNA is TGCGCCAGCAGCCATGTACAGGGGATTAATTCACCCCTCCACTTT. The chain recombines TRBV4-3 with TRBJ1-6, with TRBD1 matching 7 bases. With V trimmed by 3 bases and J by 6 bases, 5 bases remained unmatched. The CDR3 has 15 residues. Germline V CDR1 and CDR2: LGHNA, YSLEER.